This TCR beta chain stems from a study of blood T cell repertoires in COVID-19. At the level of the study: Specimens from acute and convalescent COVID-19 originated in the United States, Italy and Spain. T cells, B-cell-depleted T cells, or PBMCs provided the cDNA or gDNA that served as material.

In germline, CDR1 is LNHDA, CDR2 SQIVND (reference sequence). The CDR3 has 13 residues. The V end was cut by 4 bases, the J end by 6 bases, with 7 bases between. As handled by the study authors: Estimated nucleated cell counts came from reference gene primer amplification. Produced via immunoSEQ multiplex PCR; TCRdb's table is partial and in-frame only. For V, J and clone size, that table is used; D and trimming come from the DNA. The table records fewer than 300,000 clones, 91% of them present only once. Enrollment of patients from Seattle took place during active infection, with longitudinal follow-up.

The source of this sequence is a person aged 18 to 30 with COVID-19, enrolled during active disease. Sample: peripheral blood. The chain joins TRBV19 to TRBJ1-6; no clear D gene. CDR3 in DNA: TGTGCCAGTAGTACCCCCGTTAATTCACCCCTCCACTTT. Its translation: CASSTPVNSPLHF.